A selection of T cell receptor beta chains follows, all from one sample in a study of blood T cell repertoires in COVID-19. The protocol was immunoSEQ multiplex PCR, while the TCRdb copy is restricted to in-frame clones and leaves out a portion. The sample contains fewer than 60,000 clones, 70% to 80% of which appear only once. The sample comprised peripheral blood. The origin of the receptors is a man aged 65 to 85 with acute or convalescent COVID-19. Each CDR3 is given with its conserved first and last residue. A D gene is named only where the DNA matches it firmly. Size tells how often a clone was seen (once, few, many) or the class of an expanded clone, and some rows leave it out.

D gene: NA
J gene: TRBJ2-7
V gene: TRBV30
clone size: few
CDR3 length: 12
CDR3 protein: CAWSLTGTEQYF
CDR3 DNA: TGTGCCTGGAGTCTAACAGGGACCGAGCAGTACTTC

D gene: NA
J gene: TRBJ2-5
V gene: TRBV6-5
clone size: once
CDR3 length: 13
CDR3 protein: CASSSVLAETQYF
CDR3 DNA: TGTGCCAGCAGTTCCGTCCTTGCGGAGACCCAGTACTTC

D gene: NA
J gene: TRBJ1-1
V gene: TRBV5-1
clone size: NA
CDR3 length: 14
CDR3 protein: CASSPSGANTEAFF
CDR3 DNA: TGCGCCAGCAGCCCTTCTGGGGCGAACACTGAAGCTTTCTTT

D gene: TRBD2
J gene: TRBJ2-1
V gene: TRBV5-1
clone size: once
CDR3 length: 15
CDR3 protein: CASSLVGGSSDEQFF
CDR3 DNA: TGCGCCAGCAGCTTGGTTGGCGGGAGTTCCGATGAGCAGTTCTTC

D gene: TRBD1
J gene: TRBJ2-2
V gene: TRBV11-2
clone size: few
CDR3 length: 15
CDR3 protein: CASSLAGGSIGELFF
CDR3 DNA: TGTGCCAGCAGCTTGGCAGGGGGCTCGATCGGGGAGCTGTTTTTT

D gene: TRBD1
J gene: TRBJ1-4
V gene: TRBV9
clone size: NA
CDR3 length: 15
CDR3 protein: CASATGGGGGEKLFF
CDR3 DNA: TGTGCCAGCGCAACCGGTGGAGGGGGCGGTGAAAAACTGTTTTTT

D gene: TRBD1
J gene: TRBJ1-1
V gene: TRBV19
clone size: once
CDR3 length: 16
CDR3 protein: CASSILPLTGQGEAFF
CDR3 DNA: TGTGCCAGTAGTATCTTACCATTAACAGGACAGGGTGAAGCTTTCTTT

D gene: NA
J gene: TRBJ1-5
V gene: TRBV28
clone size: NA
CDR3 length: 16
CDR3 protein: CASRLPGQYSNQPQHF
CDR3 DNA: TGTGCCAGCAGGTTACCCGGACAGTATAGCAATCAGCCCCAGCATTTT

D gene: NA
J gene: TRBJ1-4
V gene: TRBV27
clone size: large
CDR3 length: 15
CDR3 protein: CASSFNGGFLEKLFF
CDR3 DNA: TGTGCCAGCAGTTTTAATGGGGGGTTCCTAGAAAAACTGTTTTTT

D gene: TRBD1
J gene: TRBJ1-3
V gene: TRBV3-1/TRBV3-2
clone size: NA
CDR3 length: 15
CDR3 protein: CASSPQGEGGNTIYF
CDR3 DNA: TGTGCCAGCAGCCCCCAGGGGGAAGGTGGAAACACCATATATTTT

D gene: NA
J gene: TRBJ1-6
V gene: TRBV6-2/TRBV6-3
clone size: NA
CDR3 length: 13
CDR3 protein: CASSILEGLALHF
CDR3 DNA: TGTGCCAGCAGTATCCTCGAGGGCCTGGCCCTCCACTTT

D gene: TRBD1
J gene: TRBJ2-3
V gene: TRBV12-3/TRBV12-4
clone size: NA
CDR3 length: 13
CDR3 protein: CANGDSGADTQYF
CDR3 DNA: TGTGCCAACGGGGACAGTGGCGCAGATACGCAGTATTTT

D gene: NA
J gene: TRBJ1-1
V gene: TRBV5-6
clone size: NA
CDR3 length: 13
CDR3 protein: CASSLDRRTEAFF
CDR3 DNA: TGTGCCAGCAGCTTGGACAGGCGGACTGAAGCTTTCTTT

D gene: TRBD2
J gene: TRBJ2-7
V gene: TRBV18
clone size: few
CDR3 length: 16
CDR3 protein: CASSPGLAGVGYEQYF
CDR3 DNA: TGTGCCAGCTCACCGGGACTAGCGGGAGTAGGCTACGAGCAGTACTTC

D gene: TRBD2
J gene: TRBJ2-3
V gene: TRBV19
clone size: NA
CDR3 length: 15
CDR3 protein: CASSDGRGGTDTQYF
CDR3 DNA: TGTGCCAGTAGCGATGGGAGGGGAGGCACAGATACGCAGTATTTT

D gene: TRBD2
J gene: TRBJ2-5
V gene: TRBV19
clone size: NA
CDR3 length: 16
CDR3 protein: CASSMRGAGGGETQYF
CDR3 DNA: TGTGCCAGTAGTATGCGCGGGGCGGGGGGAGGAGAGACCCAGTACTTC

D gene: NA
J gene: TRBJ1-1
V gene: TRBV19
clone size: medium-sized
CDR3 length: 14
CDR3 protein: CASSPGGTNTEAFF
CDR3 DNA: TGTGCCAGTAGCCCCGGGGGAACCAACACTGAAGCTTTCTTT

D gene: NA
J gene: TRBJ1-5
V gene: TRBV25-1
clone size: NA
CDR3 length: 17
CDR3 protein: CASSEGDRGGGSQPQHF
CDR3 DNA: TGTGCCAGCAGTGAAGGGGATAGGGGGGGAGGAAGTCAGCCCCAGCATTTT

D gene: NA
J gene: TRBJ1-1
V gene: TRBV30
clone size: NA
CDR3 length: 13
CDR3 protein: CAWNRVVNTEAFF
CDR3 DNA: TGTGCCTGGAACCGGGTGGTGAACACTGAAGCTTTCTTT

D gene: TRBD2
J gene: TRBJ2-3
V gene: TRBV4-2
clone size: NA
CDR3 length: 17
CDR3 protein: CASSQSLAGGPTDTQYF
CDR3 DNA: TGTGCCAGCAGCCAGAGCTTAGCGGGAGGGCCCACAGATACGCAGTATTTT

D gene: NA
J gene: TRBJ2-7
V gene: TRBV5-6
clone size: NA
CDR3 length: 12
CDR3 protein: CASSLTGYEQYF
CDR3 DNA: TGTGCCAGCAGCTTGACGGGGTACGAGCAGTACTTC

D gene: TRBD2
J gene: TRBJ2-7
V gene: TRBV7-2
clone size: NA
CDR3 length: 14
CDR3 protein: CATGGSGGAEKQYF
CDR3 DNA: TGTGCCACCGGGGGGAGCGGGGGGGCCGAGAAGCAGTACTTC

D gene: TRBD2
J gene: TRBJ2-7
V gene: TRBV19
clone size: NA
CDR3 length: 14
CDR3 protein: CASSVDSGRYEQYF
CDR3 DNA: TGTGCCAGTAGTGTCGATAGCGGGAGATACGAGCAGTACTTC

D gene: TRBD2
J gene: TRBJ2-5
V gene: TRBV19
clone size: NA
CDR3 length: 16
CDR3 protein: CASSSRLADRQETQYF
CDR3 DNA: TGTGCCAGTAGTAGCCGACTAGCGGATCGACAAGAGACCCAGTACTTC

D gene: NA
J gene: TRBJ1-6
V gene: TRBV7-2
clone size: NA
CDR3 length: 16
CDR3 protein: CASSPLGRSYNSPLHF
CDR3 DNA: TGTGCCAGCAGCCCCCTAGGTCGGTCCTATAATTCACCCCTCCACTTT

D gene: TRBD2
J gene: TRBJ2-1
V gene: TRBV19
clone size: once
CDR3 length: 14
CDR3 protein: CASNPAGVRNEQFF
CDR3 DNA: TGTGCCAGCAATCCAGCGGGAGTAAGGAATGAGCAGTTCTTC

D gene: NA
J gene: TRBJ1-2
V gene: TRBV18
clone size: NA
CDR3 length: 16
CDR3 protein: CASSPESGRGVYGYTF
CDR3 DNA: TGTGCCAGCTCCCCCGAATCCGGGCGGGGAGTCTATGGCTACACCTTC

D gene: NA
J gene: TRBJ1-2
V gene: TRBV28
clone size: once
CDR3 length: 12
CDR3 protein: CASSPRVYGYTF
CDR3 DNA: TGTGCCAGCAGTCCCCGGGTCTATGGCTACACCTTC

D gene: NA
J gene: TRBJ2-1
V gene: TRBV19
clone size: NA
CDR3 length: 14
CDR3 protein: CATNKASGRREQFF
CDR3 DNA: TGTGCCACTAACAAGGCCTCAGGGAGGAGAGAGCAGTTCTTC

D gene: TRBD2
J gene: TRBJ2-1
V gene: TRBV7-3
clone size: NA
CDR3 length: 15
CDR3 protein: CASSSGTSGGNEQFF
CDR3 DNA: TGTGCCAGCAGCTCTGGGACTAGCGGGGGCAATGAGCAGTTCTTC

D gene: NA
J gene: TRBJ2-1
V gene: TRBV11-3
clone size: NA
CDR3 length: 14
CDR3 protein: CASSPGQDPREQFF
CDR3 DNA: TGTGCCAGCAGCCCAGGGCAGGATCCGCGAGAGCAGTTCTTC

D gene: NA
J gene: TRBJ2-5
V gene: TRBV11-2
clone size: NA
CDR3 length: 13
CDR3 protein: CATKQGDGETQYF
CDR3 DNA: TGTGCCACCAAACAGGGCGATGGGGAGACCCAGTACTTC

D gene: NA
J gene: TRBJ2-3
V gene: TRBV29-1
clone size: NA
CDR3 length: 13
CDR3 protein: CSVEDRVDLTQYF
CDR3 DNA: TGCAGCGTTGAAGATCGGGTGGATTTAACGCAGTATTTT

D gene: NA
J gene: TRBJ2-7
V gene: TRBV7-9
clone size: NA
CDR3 length: 16
CDR3 protein: CASSLGGLQISYEQYF
CDR3 DNA: TGTGCCAGCAGCTTAGGAGGTTTACAAATCTCCTACGAGCAGTACTTC

D gene: TRBD2
J gene: TRBJ2-1
V gene: TRBV9
clone size: few
CDR3 length: 17
CDR3 protein: CASSDTSGGDPREEQFF
CDR3 DNA: TGTGCCAGCAGCGATACTAGCGGGGGGGACCCGAGGGAGGAGCAGTTCTTC

D gene: NA
J gene: TRBJ1-1
V gene: TRBV6-6
clone size: NA
CDR3 length: 17
CDR3 protein: CASSRSIPGSGNTEAFF
CDR3 DNA: TGTGCCAGCAGTCGATCTATTCCAGGGTCAGGGAACACTGAAGCTTTCTTT

D gene: TRBD1
J gene: TRBJ1-6
V gene: TRBV28
clone size: NA
CDR3 length: 13
CDR3 protein: CASGTGGPSPLHF
CDR3 DNA: TGTGCCAGCGGAACAGGGGGCCCTTCACCCCTCCACTTT